This T cell receptor (beta chain) was obtained from a study of CD8 T cells in ankylosing spondylitis. This clonotype was seen at least ten times. Its specificity is not known. Preparation of TCR beta libraries was done by quantitative 5'-RACE with molecular barcodes. TCRdb re-derived calls from the 5' RACE reads in MiXCR, one entry per CDR3 protein. The table records around 140,000 distinct CDR3 sequences, roughly 10% of them present only once. General observations from the study: Some of these motif variants have turned up before, in reports on reactive arthritis synovial fluid and blood. It was reported that disease-linked clones were significantly enriched in matched ankylosing spondylitis synovial fluid.

Germline CDR1 SGHRS, CDR2 YFSETQ. This CDR3 is built from 16 residues. V trimming: 5 bases; J trimming: 5 bases; junction bases outside the gene matches: 10. Sequencing was done on a sample of blood, either unsorted or a sorted T cell fraction (not recorded which). The rearrangement uses TRBV5-1 and TRBJ2-2, with 9 bases lining up with TRBD1. This TCR was sampled from a female donor with ankylosing spondylitis or in good health (not recorded which). CDR3 nucleotides: TGCGCCAGCAGTATTCCCGGGACAGGGTTTACCGGGGAGCTGTTTTTT. Protein product: CASSIPGTGFTGELFF.